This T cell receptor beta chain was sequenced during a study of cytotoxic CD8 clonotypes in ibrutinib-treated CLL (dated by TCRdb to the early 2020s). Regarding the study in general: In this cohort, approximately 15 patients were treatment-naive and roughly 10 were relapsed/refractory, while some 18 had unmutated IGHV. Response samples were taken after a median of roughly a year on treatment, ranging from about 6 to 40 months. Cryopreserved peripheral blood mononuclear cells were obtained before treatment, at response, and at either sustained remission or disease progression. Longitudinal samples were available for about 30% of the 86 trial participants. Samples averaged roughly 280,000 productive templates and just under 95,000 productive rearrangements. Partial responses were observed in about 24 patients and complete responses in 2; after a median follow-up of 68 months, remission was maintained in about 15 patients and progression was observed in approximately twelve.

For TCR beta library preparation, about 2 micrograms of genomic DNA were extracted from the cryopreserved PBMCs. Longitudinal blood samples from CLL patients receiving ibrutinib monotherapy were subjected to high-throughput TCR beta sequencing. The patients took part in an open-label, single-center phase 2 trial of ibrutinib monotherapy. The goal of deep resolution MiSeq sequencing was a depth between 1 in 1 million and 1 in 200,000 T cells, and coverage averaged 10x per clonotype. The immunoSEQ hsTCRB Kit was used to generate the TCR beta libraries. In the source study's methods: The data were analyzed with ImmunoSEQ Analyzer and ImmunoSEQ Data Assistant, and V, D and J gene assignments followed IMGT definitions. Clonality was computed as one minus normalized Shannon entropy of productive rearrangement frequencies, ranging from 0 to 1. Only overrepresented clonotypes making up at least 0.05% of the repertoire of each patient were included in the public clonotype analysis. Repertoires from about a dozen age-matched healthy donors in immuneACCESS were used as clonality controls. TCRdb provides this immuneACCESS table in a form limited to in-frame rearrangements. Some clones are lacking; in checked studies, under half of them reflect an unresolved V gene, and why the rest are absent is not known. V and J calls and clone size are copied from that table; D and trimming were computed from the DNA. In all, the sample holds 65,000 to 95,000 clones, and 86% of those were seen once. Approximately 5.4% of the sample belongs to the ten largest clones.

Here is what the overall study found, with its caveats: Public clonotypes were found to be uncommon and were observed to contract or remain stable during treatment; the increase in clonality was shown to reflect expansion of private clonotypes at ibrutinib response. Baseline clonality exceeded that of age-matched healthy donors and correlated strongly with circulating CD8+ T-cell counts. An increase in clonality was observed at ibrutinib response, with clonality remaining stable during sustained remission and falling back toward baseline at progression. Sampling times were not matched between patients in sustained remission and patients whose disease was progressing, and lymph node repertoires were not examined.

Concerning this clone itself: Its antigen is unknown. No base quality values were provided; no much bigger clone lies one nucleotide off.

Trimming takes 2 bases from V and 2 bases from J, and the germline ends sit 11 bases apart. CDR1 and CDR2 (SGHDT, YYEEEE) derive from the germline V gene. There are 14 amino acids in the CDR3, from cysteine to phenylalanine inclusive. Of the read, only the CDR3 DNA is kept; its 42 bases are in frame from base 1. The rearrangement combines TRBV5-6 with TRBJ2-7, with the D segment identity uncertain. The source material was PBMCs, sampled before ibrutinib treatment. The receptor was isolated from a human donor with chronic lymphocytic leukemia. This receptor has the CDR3 CASSFSSLPYEQYF. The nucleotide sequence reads TGTGCCAGCAGCTTCTCCAGTCTTCCCTACGAGCAGTACTTC.